Below, 27 T cell receptor beta chains from the same sample are listed, as sequenced in a study of yellow fever vaccine responses in identical twins. TCRdb reprocessed the RT-PCR reads via MiXCR and lists one record per CDR3 protein. The profile shows under 20,000 distinct CDR3 sequences, roughly 78% of them singletons. The input for sequencing was T cells from blood (PBMCs), unsorted or a sorted subset (not recorded which), taken before or after yellow fever vaccination (not recorded which). The receptors come from a woman under 30 who received the yellow fever vaccine.

The genes are TRBV19 and TRBJ2-1; TRBD2 aligns across 7 bases. J was trimmed by 6 bases and V by 3 bases; bases with no gene match: 11. Germline CDR1 and CDR2: LNHDA and SQIVND (reference sequence). The CDR3 covers 16 residues. CDR3 sequence: CASSIPGGGISNEQFF. CDR3 DNA: TGTGCCAGTAGTATCCCGGGGGGTGGAATAAGCAATGAGCAGTTCTTC.

This chain uses TRBV12-3 or TRBV12-4 with TRBJ2-1, with 12 bases lining up with TRBD2. The CDR3 contains 15 residues. V was clipped by 3 bases and J by 7 bases; unmatched bases: 4. The CDR3 sequence: CASSFGLAGYNEQFF. The CDR3 nucleotides read TGTGCCAGCAGTTTTGGACTAGCGGGATATAATGAGCAGTTCTTC.

The chain combines TRBV2 with TRBJ2-1; 9 positions agree with TRBD2. The CDR3 sequence is 15 residues long. Germline V gene data show CDR1 as SNHLY and CDR2 as FYNNEI. Unmatched junction bases numbered 11, after V lost 7 bases and J lost 7 bases. The CDR3 DNA sequence: TGTGCCAGCACCGAAGGGGCGGGAGGGAAGAATGAGCAGTTCTTC. Translating it yields CASTEGAGGKNEQFF. Full variable domain (missing parts from reference TRBV2 and TRBJ2-1): EPEVTQTPSHQVTQMGQEVILRCVPISNHLYFYWYRQILGQKVEFLVSFYNNEISEKSEIFDDQFSVERPDGSNFTLKIRSTKLEDSAMYFCASTEGAGGKNEQFFGPGTRLTVL.

V is TRBV10-3 and J is TRBJ2-7; D gene ambiguous. This CDR3 has 14 residues. Germline V gives CDR1 ENHRY, CDR2 SYGVKD. V dropped 0 bases and J dropped 7 bases, with 13 bases sitting between them. Here the CDR3 DNA reads TGTGCCATCAGTGAGTCAGTTACCCCCGGGGAGCAGTACTTC. Its translation: CAISESVTPGEQYF.

The J gene is TRBJ2-7, the V gene TRBV6-1; tentative D call: TRBD2 (5 bases). CDR1 and CDR2 from the germline V gene are MNHNS and SASEGT. The CDR3 covers 15 residues. Trimming removed 2 bases from V and 4 bases from J, with 15 bases in between. CDR3 amino acids: CASSELVGITYEQYV. The CDR3 DNA reads as TGTGCCAGCAGTGAATTAGTCGGGATAACTTACGAGCAGTACGTC.

Regarding this clonotype: A junction end diverges from the germline sequence, so it may reflect a read error. The chain has TRBV2 and TRBJ2-1; 7 positions agree with TRBD2. Germline CDR1 SNHLY, CDR2 FYNNEI. The CDR3 sequence is 11 residues long. CDR3 protein: CASSEWLAASF. CDR3 coding DNA: TGTGCCAGCAGTGAATGGCTAGCGGCCTCTTTC.

The CDR3 region has the DNA TGCGCCAGCAGCTTGGGGCAGGAGGAGCAGTACTTC. Its translation: CASSLGQEEQYF. The chain recombines TRBV5-1 with TRBJ2-7; D unclear. Germline values: CDR1 SGHRS, CDR2 YFSETQ. V was pared by 0 bases and J by 7 bases, with 8 bases between. The CDR3 sequence is 12 residues long.

The chain employs TRBV28 and TRBJ2-7, with D uncertain. Trimming shortened V by 7 bases and J by 7 bases, and 20 bases separated the two germline ends. The CDR3 has 14 residues. Germline V gene data show CDR1 as MDHEN and CDR2 as SYDVKM. Here the CDR3 DNA reads TGTGCCAGCACCCAGAGGCCGGTAGCTAGTGAGCAGTACTTC. As protein: CASTQRPVASEQYF.

This chain connects TRBV2 to TRBJ2-1; possible D gene TRBD2, 5 bases. Germline V lookup: CDR1 SNHLY, CDR2 FYNNEI. Trimming removed 10 bases from V and 1 base from J, with 14 bases in between. There are 14 residues in the CDR3. The CDR3 is CATTTRASYNEQFF. CDR3 bases: TGTGCCACCACAACGAGGGCTTCCTACAATGAGCAGTTCTTC. The whole variable domain, remainder taken from reference TRBV2 and TRBJ2-1, is EPEVTQTPSHQVTQMGQEVILRCVPISNHLYFYWYRQILGQKVEFLVSFYNNEISEKSEIFDDQFSVERPDGSNFTLKIRSTKLEDSAMYFCATTTRASYNEQFFGPGTRLTVL.

This chain connects TRBV6-4 to TRBJ1-2, with a possible D match to TRBD1 (6 bases). The CDR3 totals 14 residues. CDR1 is MRHNA and CDR2 is SNTAGT in the germline V gene. V dropped 0 bases and J dropped 4 bases, with 9 bases sitting between them. The CDR3 bases are TGTGCCAGCAGTGACTCACAGGGTCTCTATGGCTACACCTTC. It translates to CASSDSQGLYGYTF.

The rearrangement joins TRBV7-9 to TRBJ2-3; 14 nucleotides line up with TRBD2. The CDR3 contains 13 residues. V lost 4 bases to trimming and J lost 11 bases; unmatched junction nucleotides: 2. The germline V gene encodes CDR1 SEHNR and CDR2 FQNEAQ (reference sequence). CDR3 bases: TGTGCCAGCAGCTCGGGACTAGCGGGAGAGCAGTATTTT. Protein product: CASSSGLAGEQYF.

The V gene is TRBV4-2, the J gene TRBJ2-7, with 7 bases fitting TRBD1. The CDR3 runs to 14 residues. Germline V gives CDR1 LGHNA, CDR2 YNFKEQ. Unmatched junction bases numbered 7, after V lost 3 bases and J lost 5 bases. The CDR3 sequence is CASSHQDRVDEQYF. Here the CDR3 DNA reads TGTGCCAGCAGCCATCAAGACAGGGTCGACGAGCAGTACTTC.

This chain connects TRBV5-4 to TRBJ2-7; D remains unclear. This CDR3 comprises 15 residues. Germline values: CDR1 SGHNT, CDR2 YYREEE (reference sequence). Trimming removed 0 bases from V and 3 bases from J, with 13 bases in between. The CDR3: CASSLDNERNYEQYF. In DNA, the CDR3 is TGTGCCAGCAGCTTGGACAACGAAAGGAACTACGAGCAGTACTTC.

The chain employs TRBV11-1 and TRBJ2-7, with 7 bases matching TRBD1. Germline V gene lookup returns CDR1 SGHAT and CDR2 FQDESV (reference sequence). V lost 1 base, J lost 2 bases, and 2 bases stayed unmatched. This CDR3 region has 14 residues. The CDR3 loop is CASSLGDRPYEQYV. DNA for the CDR3: TGTGCCAGCAGCTTAGGGGACAGACCCTACGAGCAGTACGTC.

The chain couples TRBV18 to TRBJ2-7; weak D call: TRBD1 (6 bases). V lost 5 bases and J lost 2, with 13 bases in between. Per germline, CDR1 KGHSH and CDR2 LQKENI. The length of the CDR3 is 14 residues. The CDR3 DNA reads as TGTGCCAGCTCAGGAAAACAGGGAACCTACGAGCAGTACTTC. This codes for CASSGKQGTYEQYF. Based on the CDR3 plus reference TRBV18 and TRBJ2-7, the full variable domain is NAGVMQNPRHLVRRRGQEARLRCSPMKGHSHVYWYRQLPEEGLKFMVYLQKENIIDESGMPKERFSAEFPKEGPSILRIQQVVRGDSAAYFCASSGKQGTYEQYFGPGTRLTVT.

The chain links TRBV20-1 to TRBJ2-1; TRBD1 or TRBD2 may be the D gene (6 bases each). There are 13 residues in the CDR3. Trimming cost V 3 bases and J 4 bases, with 10 bases left between them. Germline loops: CDR1 DFQATT, CDR2 SNEGSKA (reference sequence). This CDR3 reads CSASSGAYNEQFF. The CDR3 DNA reads TGCAGTGCTAGTTCGGGGGCATACAATGAGCAGTTCTTC.

V usage is TRBV29-1 and J usage is TRBJ1-2, with TRBD1 matching over 9 bases. Losses at the gene ends were 7 bases for V and 3 bases for J; bases not matched to a gene: 9. CDR1 is SQVTM, CDR2 ANQGSEA, per germline. This CDR3 contains 14 residues. The CDR3 DNA is TGCAGCGCTCTTGGACAGGGGCATGACTATGGCTACACCTTC. Its translation: CSALGQGHDYGYTF.

The chain couples TRBV7-3 to TRBJ2-5; 7 bases line up with TRBD2. CDR1 and CDR2 from the germline V gene are SGHTA and FQGTGA. Trimming took 2 bases from V and 1 from J; bases not matched to a gene: 7. The CDR3 totals 16 residues. This CDR3 is CASSLGGLHRQETQYF. In DNA form, the CDR3 reads TGTGCCAGCAGCTTAGGGGGACTACATCGCCAAGAGACCCAGTACTTC. The variable domain in full, with the rest retrieved from reference TRBV7-3 and TRBJ2-5, is GAGVSQTPSNKVTEKGKYVELRCDPISGHTALYWYRQSLGQGPEFLIYFQGTGAADDSGLPNDRFFAVRPEGSVSTLKIQRTERGDSAVYLCASSLGGLHRQETQYFGPGTRLLVL.

This clonotype was found once. CDR3: CASSQAQGNTEAFF. The CDR3 nucleotides read TGTGCCAGCAGCCAGGCACAGGGGAACACTGAAGCTTTCTTT. The chain carries TRBV14 and TRBJ1-1; tentative D call: TRBD1 (6 bases). Germline values: CDR1 SGHDN, CDR2 FVKESK. This CDR3 has 14 residues. V was pared by 3 bases and J by 1 base, with 9 bases between.

This clonotype was seen just once. The V and J genes are TRBV11-2 and TRBJ1-1; D ambiguous. This CDR3 region has 13 residues. In germline, CDR1 is SGHAT, CDR2 FQNNGV. Trimming took off 4 bases at V and 0 bases at J, with 6 bases between the two ends. DNA for the CDR3: TGTGCCAGCAGCTCTGGGTTGAACACTGAAGCTTTCTTT. Amino acid sequence: CASSSGLNTEAFF. Full variable domain (remainder filled in from reference TRBV11-2 and TRBJ1-1): EAGVAQSPRYKIIEKRQSVAFWCNPISGHATLYWYQQILGQGPKLLIQFQNNGVVDDSQLPKDRFSAERLKGVDSTLKIQPAKLEDSAVYLCASSSGLNTEAFFGQGTRLTVV.

The chain couples TRBV4-1 to TRBJ2-5; no firm D call. Deletions cut 6 bases from V and 1 base from J, with 12 bases between. CDR1 is MGHRA and CDR2 is YSYEKL in the germline V gene. This CDR3 contains 14 residues. CDR3 coding DNA: TGCGCCAGCAGTCGCACGGAAGGCCAAGAGACCCAGTACTTC. This encodes CASSRTEGQETQYF.

CDR3 nucleotide sequence: TGCGCCAGCAGTGAAGGGACAGCCTACGAGCAGTACTTC. It is translated as CASSEGTAYEQYF. This sequence joins TRBV10-1 and TRBJ2-7, with TRBD1 matching 7 bases. The CDR3 has 13 residues. CDR1 is WNHNN, CDR2 SYGVQD, per germline (reference sequence). Trimming cost V 3 bases and J 2 bases; bases outside gene matches: 1.

The chain employs TRBV7-2 and TRBJ2-7, with D tentatively TRBD2 (5 bases). Trimming took 3 bases from V and 6 from J, leaving 15 bases between them. The CDR3 spans 14 residues. The V gene's germline CDR1 is SGHTA and CDR2 FQGNSA. The CDR3 DNA follows: TGTGCCAGCAGCTTTACTGAAAAGAGGGCCGAGCAGTACTTC. Translating gives CASSFTEKRAEQYF.

This chain links TRBV29-1 with TRBJ1-1; TRBD1 might be the D (5 bases). Germline V gene lookup returns CDR1 SQVTM and CDR2 ANQGSEA. The CDR3 runs to 14 residues. V dropped 3 bases and J dropped 3 bases, with 14 bases sitting between them. CDR3 sequence (DNA): TGCAGCGTTGACTCGTTTCTGGGGGACACTGAAGCTTTCTTT. Residues: CSVDSFLGDTEAFF.

The rearrangement joins TRBV7-6 to TRBJ1-1; D gene unclear. CDR1 is SGHVS, CDR2 FNYEAQ, per germline. CDR3 size: 13 residues. V shed 1 base and J shed 3 bases, with 6 bases lying between them. The DNA for the CDR3 is TGTGCCAGCAGCTTAGAAGCATACACTGAAGCTTTCTTT. Protein sequence: CASSLEAYTEAFF.

The chain couples TRBV10-3 to TRBJ2-7, with 9 bases aligning to TRBD2. Germline V CDR1 and CDR2: ENHRY, SYGVKD. V lost 0 bases, J lost 1 base, and 10 bases stayed unmatched. This CDR3 spans 18 amino acids. The chain's CDR3 is CAISESASGGPLSYEQYV. The CDR3 DNA is TGTGCCATCAGTGAGTCTGCCAGCGGGGGGCCCCTGTCCTACGAGCAGTACGTC.

This clonotype is a singleton in its sample. V and J are TRBV12-3 or TRBV12-4 and TRBJ1-6; 7 positions agree with TRBD1. J lost 7 bases, V lost 2 bases, and 14 bases had no gene match. This CDR3 comprises 18 residues. CDR3 nucleotides: TGTGCCAGCAGTTTAATCGGCAGGGGGTTGATTAGGAATTCACCCCTCCACTTT. Protein: CASSLIGRGLIRNSPLHF.